Described below is a single T cell receptor (beta chain) sequence and its context. As yet, its antigen is unknown. The sample originates from a study of cytomegalovirus exposure and HLA in healthy donors. In the study overall: Approximately 180 million T cells yielded more than 95 million unique TCR beta sequences, as an earlier analysis found. General study findings and limits: Follow-up analysis found HLA locus-dependent TCR association rates, highest for DRB1 and lowest for HLA-C. When analyzed later, a missense DCLRE1C variant was found to be linked to TCR beta V- and J-gene trimming.

The germline V gene encodes CDR1 SGHVS and CDR2 FNYEAQ. The CDR3 covers 13 residues. V was cut by 1 base and J by 7 bases, with 10 bases left in between. PCR involved 60 Vbeta and 13 Jbeta primers. The data were produced by immunoSEQ multiplex PCR, yet TCRdb's version contains in-frame clones alone and is incomplete. The sample consists of roughly 100,000 clones, roughly 13% of them appearing once. Sequenced input: PBMCs. The origin of this receptor is a man aged 35 to 55 in good health and CMV-seropositive. This chain uses TRBV7-6 with TRBJ1-2; no definite D call. The CDR3 region has the DNA TGTGCCAGCAGCTTAGGCAGGAATGCTGGCTACACCTTC. Encoded protein: CASSLGRNAGYTF.